This T cell receptor (beta chain) was sequenced during a study of blood T cell repertoires in COVID-19 (TCRdb year 2020). For the wider study: Samples covering the acute and convalescent phases of COVID-19 were provided by collaborators in the United States, Italy and Spain. The prospective study material was composed of cDNA or gDNA derived from T cells, B-cell-depleted T cells, or PBMCs. Subjects who had been exposed to COVID-19, were actively infected with it, or had recovered from it provided the deeply sampled blood TCRbeta repertoires that made up the dataset. The repertoires were released in a freely available public database meant as a resource for research on the immune response to SARS-CoV-2. The samples were drawn from two sources: the first 160 participants of the ongoing ImmuneRACE study, and about 1,300 subjects contributed by 6 global collaborators. Nearly every sample came with metadata listing a de-identified subject ID, COVID-19 status, age in years and sex. Where available, HLA class I and class II types were obtained from metadata supplied by the sample provider rather than from assay-based typing. Broad study findings and their caveats: Clinical and demographic metadata were provided uncurated, with the amount varying by source and participant.

Taken from the germline V gene, the CDR1 and CDR2 loops are SGHRS and YFSETQ. CDR3 length: 15 amino acids, cysteine to phenylalanine. Only the CDR3 DNA is retained, 45 bases long and in frame from the first base. At the junction V is shortened by 2 bases and J by 7 bases; bases outside the gene matches: 7. TCRbeta CDR3 regions were amplified from genomic DNA by means of the immunoSEQ Assay, a bias-controlled multiplex PCR. Concerning the study's data processing: Within the assay, amplification of reference gene primers was used to estimate how many nucleated cells each sample contained. To quantify the absolute abundance of each unique TCRbeta CDR3 rearrangement, sequence reads were collapsed and filtered. For each sample, productive Simpson clonality was calculated as the square root of Simpson's diversity index over productive rearrangements. The immuneACCESS repertoire file appears here via TCRdb, limited to in-frame rearrangements. These files lack a portion of the clones; in checked studies, under half of the deficit traces to unresolved V genes, and the cause of the others is not known. The DNA gave D and trimming, while V, J and clone size come from that table. The sample table holds around 25,000 clones, of which about 90% were seen once. The ten largest clones add up to 2.8% of the sample.

Each collaborating institution followed its own protocols to collect whole blood in K2EDTA tubes. For TCRbeta analysis, collaborators shipped samples as frozen whole blood, isolated PBMCs, or DNA extracted from either of those sample types. A note on this clone: No antigen is known for it. The input lacks base qualities; no much larger clone sits a single base away.

What was sequenced was peripheral blood. This TCR was sampled from a human donor in a cohort sampled during active COVID-19. The sequence links TRBV5-1 to TRBJ2-1; 9 bases in the middle match TRBD2. For the CDR3, the sequence is CASSLAGGQVNEQFF. The base sequence is TGCGCCAGCAGCTTAGCGGGGGGTCAGGTGAATGAGCAGTTCTTC.